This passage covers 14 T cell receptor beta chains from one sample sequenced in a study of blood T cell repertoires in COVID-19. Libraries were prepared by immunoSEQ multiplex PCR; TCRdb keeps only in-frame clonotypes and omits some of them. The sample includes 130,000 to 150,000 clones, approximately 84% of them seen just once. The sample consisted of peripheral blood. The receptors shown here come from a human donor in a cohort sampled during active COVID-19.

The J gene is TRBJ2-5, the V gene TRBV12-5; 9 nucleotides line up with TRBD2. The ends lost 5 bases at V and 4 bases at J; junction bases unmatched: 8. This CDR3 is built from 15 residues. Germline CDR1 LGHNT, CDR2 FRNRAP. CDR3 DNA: TGTGCTAGTGGTCCCCAGGCGGGAGGGGCAGAGACCCAGTACTTC. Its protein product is CASGPQAGGAETQYF.

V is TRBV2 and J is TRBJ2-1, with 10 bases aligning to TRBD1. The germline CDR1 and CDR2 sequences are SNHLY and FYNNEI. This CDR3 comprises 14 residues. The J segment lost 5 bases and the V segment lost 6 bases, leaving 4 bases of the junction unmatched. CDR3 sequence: CASRGTGVDNEQFF. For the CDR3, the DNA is TGTGCCAGCAGGGGGACAGGGGTGGACAATGAGCAGTTCTTC.

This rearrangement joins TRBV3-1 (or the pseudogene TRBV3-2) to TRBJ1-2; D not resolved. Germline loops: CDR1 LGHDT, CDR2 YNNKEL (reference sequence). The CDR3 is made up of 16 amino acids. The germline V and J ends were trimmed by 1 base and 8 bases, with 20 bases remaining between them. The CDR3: CASSQGGGRAASGYTF. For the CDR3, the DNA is TGTGCCAGCAGCCAAGGAGGAGGCCGCGCAGCGTCCGGCTACACCTTC.

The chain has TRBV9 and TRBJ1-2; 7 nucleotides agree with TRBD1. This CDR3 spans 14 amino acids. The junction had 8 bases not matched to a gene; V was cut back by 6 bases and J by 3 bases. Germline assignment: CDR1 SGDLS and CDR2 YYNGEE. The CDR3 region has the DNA TGTGCCAGCACCAGACAGGGAACCTACTATGGCTACACCTTC. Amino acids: CASTRQGTYYGYTF.

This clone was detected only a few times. CDR3 bases: TGTGCCAGCAGCTTGAAAGGGGAAGAGACCCAGTACTTC. Protein sequence: CASSLKGEETQYF. The chain joins TRBV5-6 to TRBJ2-5, with a tentative D call TRBD1 (5 bases). From germline, CDR1 is SGHDT and CDR2 YYEEEE. The CDR3 has 13 residues. V dropped 1 base and J dropped 3 bases, with 7 bases sitting between them.

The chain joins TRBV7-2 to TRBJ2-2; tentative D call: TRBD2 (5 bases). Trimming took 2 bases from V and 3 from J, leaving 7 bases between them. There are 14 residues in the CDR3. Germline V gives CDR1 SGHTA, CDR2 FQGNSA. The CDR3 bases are TGTGCCAGCAGCTTAAGCGGCTACACCGGGGAGCTGTTTTTT. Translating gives CASSLSGYTGELFF.

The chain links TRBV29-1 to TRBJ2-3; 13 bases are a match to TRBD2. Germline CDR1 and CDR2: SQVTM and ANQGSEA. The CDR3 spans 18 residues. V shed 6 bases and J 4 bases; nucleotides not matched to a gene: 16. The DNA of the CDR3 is TGCAGCGTACGTGGACTAGCGGGAGCGGGGGGGAGTGCAGATACGCAGTATTTT. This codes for CSVRGLAGAGGSADTQYF.

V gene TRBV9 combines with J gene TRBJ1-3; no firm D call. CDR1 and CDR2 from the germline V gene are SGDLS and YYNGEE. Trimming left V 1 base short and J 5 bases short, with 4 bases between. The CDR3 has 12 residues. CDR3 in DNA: TGTGCCAGCAGCGTAAGCCGAAACACCATATATTTT. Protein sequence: CASSVSRNTIYF.

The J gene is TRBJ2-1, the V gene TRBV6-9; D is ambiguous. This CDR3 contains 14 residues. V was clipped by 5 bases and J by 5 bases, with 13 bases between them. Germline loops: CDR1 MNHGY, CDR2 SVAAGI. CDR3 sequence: CASSPRLSHNEQFF. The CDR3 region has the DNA TGTGCCAGCAGTCCAAGACTGTCCCACAATGAGCAGTTCTTC.

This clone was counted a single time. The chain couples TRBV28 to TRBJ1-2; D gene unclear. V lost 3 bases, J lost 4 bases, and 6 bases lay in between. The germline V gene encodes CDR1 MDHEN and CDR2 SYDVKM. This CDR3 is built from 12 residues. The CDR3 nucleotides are TGTGCCAGCAGTTTGTTCGGCTATGGCTACACCTTC. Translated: CASSLFGYGYTF.

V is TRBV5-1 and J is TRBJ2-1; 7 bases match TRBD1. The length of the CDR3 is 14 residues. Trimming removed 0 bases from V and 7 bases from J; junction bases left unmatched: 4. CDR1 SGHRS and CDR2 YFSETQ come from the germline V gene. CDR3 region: CASSLVTGENEQFF. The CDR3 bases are TGCGCCAGCAGCTTGGTTACAGGGGAGAATGAGCAGTTCTTC.

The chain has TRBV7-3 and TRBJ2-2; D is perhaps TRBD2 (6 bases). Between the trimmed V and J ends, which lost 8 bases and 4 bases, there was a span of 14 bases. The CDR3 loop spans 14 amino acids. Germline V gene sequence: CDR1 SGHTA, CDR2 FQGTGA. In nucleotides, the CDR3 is TGTGCCAGCGGCCTGGACGGGGGCACCGGGGAGCTGTTTTTT. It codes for CASGLDGGTGELFF.

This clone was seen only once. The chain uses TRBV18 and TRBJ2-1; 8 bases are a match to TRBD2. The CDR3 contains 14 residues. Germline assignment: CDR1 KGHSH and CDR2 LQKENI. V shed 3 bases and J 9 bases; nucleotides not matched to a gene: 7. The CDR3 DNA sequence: TGTGCCAGCTCACCGGGACTAGGCAAAGGTGAGCAGTTCTTC. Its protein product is CASSPGLGKGEQFF.

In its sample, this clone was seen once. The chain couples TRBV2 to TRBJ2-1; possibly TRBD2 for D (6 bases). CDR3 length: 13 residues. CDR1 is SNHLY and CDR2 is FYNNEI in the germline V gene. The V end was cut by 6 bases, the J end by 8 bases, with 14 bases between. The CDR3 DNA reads TGTGCCAGCAGGATGGGACTGTCGCATGAGCAGTTCTTC. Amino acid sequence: CASRMGLSHEQFF.